This T cell receptor (beta chain) originates from a study of T cell repertoires in cytomegalovirus infection. Study results and limitations: CMV-specific TCR beta clonotypes restricted by HLA-C dominated the ex vivo response.

J gave up 5 bases and V 1 base, and 7 bases lay outside the gene matches. There are 15 residues in the CDR3. Germline-derived CDR1 and CDR2 are SGHTA and FQGNSA. TCRdb independently ran MiXCR on the reads; one entry per CDR3 protein. The top ten hold about an eighth of the sample, which has hundreds of thousands of distinct CDR3 sequences, about 33% seen once. This clonotype appeared many times. Antigen: not known. The specimen comprised cultured CD8+ T cells from PBMCs, sampled from culture after CMV antigen stimulation. The genes are TRBV7-2 and TRBJ2-5; the match to TRBD1 covers 7 bases. The clonotype was recovered from a human donor in good health (CMV status not recorded). Some clones in this sample may be carry-over from other donors' samples. The CDR3 sequence is CASSLGHRGWETQYF. In DNA form, the CDR3 reads TGTGCCAGCAGCTTAGGCCACAGGGGATGGGAGACCCAGTACTTC.